This T cell receptor (beta chain) was retrieved from a study of graft-versus-host responses after intestinal transplantation. About the study: Recipients were given multivisceral, liver-intestinal, or isolated intestinal transplants. The recipients all started with anti-thymocyte globulin induction and then took tacrolimus and steroids for roughly three years. Study results and caveats: Detection of GvH clones occurred in recipient marrow, and some had their first appearance in ileum or blood. Allografts of one patient group, those with graft-donor T cell macrochimerism, had high graft-versus-host to host-versus-graft clonal ratios.

The method was immunoSEQ multiplex PCR; TCRdb's version includes in-frame clones alone and lacks a portion of them. Of 100,000 or so clones listed, over 80% were seen once; the top ten hold around 1.1%. Concerning this clone: Its antigen remains unknown.

The sequencing used unstimulated CD8+ T cells sorted from spleen or lymph node cells, collected before transplant. This TCR came from a human donor who was the organ donor for an intestinal transplant.

The CDR3 sequence: CASSSSQRTLGYEQYF. The CDR3 coding sequence is TGTGCCAGCAGCTCCAGCCAGCGAACCTTGGGCTACGAGCAGTACTTC. V is TRBV7-9 and J is TRBJ2-7; no firm D call. CDR3 length: 16 amino acids. Trimming stripped 4 bases from V and 3 bases from J, with 19 bases between. The V gene's germline CDR1 is SEHNR and CDR2 FQNEAQ (reference sequence).